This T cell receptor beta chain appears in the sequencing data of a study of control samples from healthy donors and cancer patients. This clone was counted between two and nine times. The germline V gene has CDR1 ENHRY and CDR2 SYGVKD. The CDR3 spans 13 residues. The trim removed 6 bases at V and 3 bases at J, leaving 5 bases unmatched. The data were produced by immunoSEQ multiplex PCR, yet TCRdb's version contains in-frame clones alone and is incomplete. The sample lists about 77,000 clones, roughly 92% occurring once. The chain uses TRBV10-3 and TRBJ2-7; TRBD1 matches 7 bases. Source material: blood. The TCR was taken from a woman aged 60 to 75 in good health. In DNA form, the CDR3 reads TGTGCCATCAGCGCAGGACAGGTCTACGAGCAGTACTTC. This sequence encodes CAISAGQVYEQYF.